Included here is one TCR beta chain sequence, with context. No antigen is known for it. Donors comprised healthy HIV-negative adults lacking recent acute infections or vaccinations. The sample is drawn from a study of shared clonotypes between healthy human individuals. About the study: Donors had three CD4 naive, three CD4 memory, two CD8 naive and one CD8 memory plate apiece.

The authors split each subset's genomic DNA evenly across several immunoSEQ plates. The repertoire was sequenced with immunoSEQ multiplex PCR; TCRdb's copy has only in-frame clones and lacks some. The sample includes about 330,000 clones, around 67% of them seen just once. The CDR3 covers 16 residues. Trimming removed 4 bases from V and 3 bases from J, with 16 bases in between. CDR1 MNHNS and CDR2 SASEGT come from the germline V gene. Regarding the study as a whole: Generally, naive subsets came out with larger estimated richness than memory subsets.

The sample taken for sequencing was memory CD4+ T cells sorted from blood. Noted subset: CD45RA-negative fraction. The clonotype was recovered from a man aged 25 to 45 in good health. The chain recombines TRBV6-1 with TRBJ2-1; D is possibly TRBD1 (7 bases). The CDR3 region is CASSGRGRDRYNEQFF. CDR3 nucleotides: TGTGCCAGCAGTGGGAGGGGGCGGGATCGCTACAATGAGCAGTTCTTC.